Described below is a single T cell receptor (beta chain) sequence and its context. Its antigen is unidentified. Combining iRepertoire HTBI primers with Arm-PCR of CDR3 regions, the authors built TCR beta libraries. Using its own MiXCR run on the multiplex PCR reads, TCRdb lists one record per CDR3 protein. The sample has 420,000 or so distinct CDR3 sequences, over 15% seen once. The time point was: newly diagnosed GD, antithyroid drugs for less than 3 months. The TCR library was prepared using RNA isolated from PBMCs. This specimen comes from a study of regulatory T cells in long-lasting Graves disease. Across the whole study: Newly diagnosed Graves' patients had taken antithyroid drugs under 3 months. Study-wide points: No thyroid tissue was studied; the work used peripheral blood only. Segments TRBV28, TRBJ1-2 and TRBJ2-5 showed preferential usage in persistent disease.

The length of the CDR3 is 13 residues. Per germline, CDR1 MNHEY and CDR2 SMNVEV (reference sequence). V gave up 7 bases and J gave up 10 bases; unmatched junction bases: 10. The data also belong to a second study, concerning T cells in Graves' hyperthyroidism and ophthalmopathy. That paper states: Stability of Graves' hyperthyroidism was defined as absent ophthalmopathy progression within 18 months.

Sequencing was performed on peripheral blood mononuclear cells (PBMCs), taken at new diagnosis, from a patient treated with antithyroid drugs. The sequence was collected from a woman aged 18-29 years with Graves disease. This rearrangement joins TRBV27 to TRBJ1-1, with 9 bases matching TRBD1. This CDR3 is CASNQQGARRAFF. The DNA for the CDR3 is TGTGCCAGCAATCAACAGGGGGCAAGAAGAGCTTTCTTT.